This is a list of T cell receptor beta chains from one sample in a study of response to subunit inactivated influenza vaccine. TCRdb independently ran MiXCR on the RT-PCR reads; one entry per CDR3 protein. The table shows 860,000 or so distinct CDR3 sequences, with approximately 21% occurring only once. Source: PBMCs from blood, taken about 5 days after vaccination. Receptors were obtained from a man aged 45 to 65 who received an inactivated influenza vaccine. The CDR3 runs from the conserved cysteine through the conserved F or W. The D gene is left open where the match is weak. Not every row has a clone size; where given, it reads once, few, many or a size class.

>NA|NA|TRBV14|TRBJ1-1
TGTGCCAGCAGCCAACTATCAGCCCCTAACTGGGATGGAGCTTTCTTT
CASSQLSAPNWDGAFF
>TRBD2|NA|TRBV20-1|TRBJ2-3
TGCAGTGCGGCCGGGACTAGCGTCACGCAGTATTTT
CSAAGTSVTQYF
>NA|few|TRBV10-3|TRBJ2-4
TGTGCCATCAGTGAGTCTCTGGGGTTCAAAAACATTCAGTACTTC
CAISESLGFKNIQYF
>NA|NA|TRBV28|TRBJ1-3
TGTGCCAGCAGTTTAAGGGGCTATGGAAACACCATATATTTT
CASSLRGYGNTIYF
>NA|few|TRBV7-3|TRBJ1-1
TGTGCCAGCAGCGCACAGGGCTATGGCACTGAAGCTTTCTTT
CASSAQGYGTEAFF
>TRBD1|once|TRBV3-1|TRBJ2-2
TGTGCCTGCAGACCCCCTCTTAGGACAGGGGGCCTCACCGGGGAGCTGTTTTTT
CACRPPLRTGGLTGELFF
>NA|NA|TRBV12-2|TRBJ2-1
TGTGCAAGTCGGCCACACGGGACAGGGTCCCGTCCCTACAATGAGCAGTTCTTC
CASRPHGTGSRPYNEQFF
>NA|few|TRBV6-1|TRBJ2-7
TGTGCCAGCAGTAAGGCCCCCCCAAGCAGGGGTTACGAGCAGTACTTC
CASSKAPPSRGYEQYF
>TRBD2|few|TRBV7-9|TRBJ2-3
TGTGCCAGCAGCTTGACTAGCGGGAGGGAGTTCACAGATACGCAGTATTTT
CASSLTSGREFTDTQYF
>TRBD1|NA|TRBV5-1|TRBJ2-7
TGCGCCAGCAGCTTCGGGGACAGGGATTCCTACGAGCAGTACTTC
CASSFGDRDSYEQYF
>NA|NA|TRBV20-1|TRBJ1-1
TGCAGTGCCTCGTGGGGGACCACTGAAGCTTTCTTT
CSASWGTTEAFF
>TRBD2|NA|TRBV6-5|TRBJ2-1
TGTGCCAGCAGTTACTTGGCTAGCGGGAGCTCCTACAATGAGCAGTTCTTC
CASSYLASGSSYNEQFF
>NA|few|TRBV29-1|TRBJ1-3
TGCAGCGCTCAGCTTTCTGGAAACACCATATATTTT
CSAQLSGNTIYF
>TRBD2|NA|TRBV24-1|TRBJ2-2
TGTGCCGTACGGACTAGCGGGGACTCCACCGGGGAGCTGTTTTTT
CAVRTSGDSTGELFF
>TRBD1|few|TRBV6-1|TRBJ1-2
TGTGCCAGCAGTAGCGCGACAGGGACCGCTCGGTATGGCTACACCTTC
CASSSATGTARYGYTF
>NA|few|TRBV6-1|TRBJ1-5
TGTGCCAGCAGCAGTCCCACCTGGTATAGCAATCAGCCCCAGCATTTT
CASSSPTWYSNQPQHF
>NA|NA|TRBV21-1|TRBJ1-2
TGTGCCAGCAGCAAATCAGGGGCGGCGAGTGGCTACACCTTC
CASSKSGAASGYTF
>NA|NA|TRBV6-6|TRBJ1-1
TGTGCCAGCAGTTACTCCAAAGAAGCTTTCTTT
CASSYSKEAFF
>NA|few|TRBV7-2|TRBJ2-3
TGTGCCAGCAGCGCAGGGCGGGATACGCAGTATTTT
CASSAGRDTQYF
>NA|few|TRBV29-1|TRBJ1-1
TGCAGCGCTCGCTCAGGGTCAAACACTGAAGCTTTCTTT
CSARSGSNTEAFF
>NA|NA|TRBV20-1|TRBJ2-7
TGCAGTGCCCGGGGTGCCAGACCCTACGAGCAGTACTTC
CSARGARPYEQYF
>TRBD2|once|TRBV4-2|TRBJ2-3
TGTGCCAGCAGCCAGACCTCGTTAAGGGAGGGCCAGGAAGATACGCAGTATTTT
CASSQTSLREGQEDTQYF
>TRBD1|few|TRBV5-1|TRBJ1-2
TGCGCCAGCAGACAAAGGACAGGGGGCTCCGACTATGGCTACACCTTC
CASRQRTGGSDYGYTF
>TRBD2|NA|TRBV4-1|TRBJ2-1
TGCGCCAGCAGCCAGGGACTAGCGGGAGGACACGCCTACAATGAGCAGTTCTTC
CASSQGLAGGHAYNEQFF
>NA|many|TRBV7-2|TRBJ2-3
TGTGCCAGCAGCTTACAGGGAGCAATATCAGATACGCAGTATTTT
CASSLQGAISDTQYF
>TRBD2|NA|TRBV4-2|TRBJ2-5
TGTGCCAGCAGCCAAGATCGCCGTAGCGGGCAGTACTTC
CASSQDRRSGQYF
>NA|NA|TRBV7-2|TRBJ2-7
TGTGCCAGCAGCTTAGCCCCTAGGGTCTCCGAGCAGTACTTC
CASSLAPRVSEQYF
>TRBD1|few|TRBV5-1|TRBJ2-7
TGCGCCAGCAGCTTGGGGGATTCCGGGACAGGGGGCAAGTACTTC
CASSLGDSGTGGKYF
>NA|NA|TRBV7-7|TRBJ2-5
TGTGCTAGCAGCTTAGGACGCGTCAGCCAAGAGACCCAGTACTTC
CASSLGRVSQETQYF
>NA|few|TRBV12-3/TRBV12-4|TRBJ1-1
TGTGCCAGCAGGGAGAGGGAAGCTTTCTTT
CASREREAFF
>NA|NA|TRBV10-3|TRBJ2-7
TGTGCCATCAGTCGTCCCGGGGACTCCTACGAGCAGTACTTC
CAISRPGDSYEQYF
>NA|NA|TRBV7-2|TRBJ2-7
TGTGCCAGCAGCGGCCCGAAGTTACTCTCCTACGAGCAGTACTTC
CASSGPKLLSYEQYF
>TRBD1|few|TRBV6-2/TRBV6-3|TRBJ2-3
TGTGCCAGCAGGCGGACAGGGGGCACAGATACGCAGTATTTT
CASRRTGGTDTQYF
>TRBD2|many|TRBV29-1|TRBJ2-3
TGCAGCGTTGACGGACTAGATATAACAGATACGCAGTATTTT
CSVDGLDITDTQYF
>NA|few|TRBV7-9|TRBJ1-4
TGTGCCAGCAGGACCGGTGCAACTAATGAAAAACTGTTTTTT
CASRTGATNEKLFF